This TCR beta chain was sequenced during a study of response to subunit inactivated influenza vaccine. This clonotype has more than one count but fewer than ten. Its antigen is unknown. This CDR3 has 18 residues. The ends were cut back, 4 bases at V and 0 bases at J, with 20 bases in the middle. Per germline, CDR1 LGHNA and CDR2 YNFKEQ. One entry per CDR3 protein results from TCRdb running MiXCR on the RT-PCR reads. The profile covers roughly 520,000 distinct CDR3 sequences, with about 25% appearing a single time and approximately 2% taken by the ten largest. Regarding the study as a whole: Few new T cells, the authors suggested, are recruited by each seasonal influenza vaccination.

This clonotype was obtained from a man aged 45-60 years who received an inactivated influenza vaccine. The chain recombines TRBV4-2 with TRBJ2-3; weak D call: TRBD2 (6 bases). Sequencing was performed on CD4+ T cells sorted from PBMCs, taken 4 to 6 days after vaccination. The CDR3 bases are TGTGCCAGCAGCCCAAGCTTTGCTGGGGGGTCTAGCACAGATACGCAGTATTTT. Its protein product is CASSPSFAGGSSTDTQYF.